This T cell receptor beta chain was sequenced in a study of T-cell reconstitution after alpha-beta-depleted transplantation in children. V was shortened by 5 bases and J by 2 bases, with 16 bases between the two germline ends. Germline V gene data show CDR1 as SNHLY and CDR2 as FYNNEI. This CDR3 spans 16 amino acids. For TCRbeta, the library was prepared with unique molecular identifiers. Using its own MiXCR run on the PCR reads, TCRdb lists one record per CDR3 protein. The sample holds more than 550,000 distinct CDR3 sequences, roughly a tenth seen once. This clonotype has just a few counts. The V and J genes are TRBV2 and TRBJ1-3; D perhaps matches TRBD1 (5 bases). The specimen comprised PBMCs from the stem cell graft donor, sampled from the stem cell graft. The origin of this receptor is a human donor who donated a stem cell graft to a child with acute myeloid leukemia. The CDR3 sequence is CASSFGGPDTGNTIYF. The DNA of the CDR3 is TGTGCCAGCAGTTTTGGTGGGCCGGACACTGGAAACACCATATATTTT.